Listed below are T cell receptor beta chains from one sample, sequenced in a study of OX40 agonist ivuxolimab in advanced cancers. Assay: immunoSEQ multiplex PCR; the TCRdb copy retains only in-frame clones and omits some. The sample yields around 54,000 clones, approximately 94% seen once. The sample consisted of CD4+ or CD8+ T cells sorted from blood, taken in a trial of the OX40 agonist ivuxolimab. The receptors here all came from an adult with an advanced solid tumor such as melanoma, head and neck, liver or kidney cancer. The conserved cysteine and the conserved F or W are not part of the CDR3 here. Not every row has a clone size; where given, it reads once, few, many or a size class.

v_gene	abundance	j_gene	len	CDR3aa
TRBV19	.	TRBJ2-1	12	ASSIQGSYNEQF
TRBV27	.	TRBJ1-5	10	ASSHRGQPQH
TRBV9	few	TRBJ2-1	10	ASSATLGEQF
TRBV19	.	TRBJ2-1	11	ASQGGSRYEQF
TRBV14	.	TRBJ1-1	13	ASSQGWSMNTEAF
TRBV7-6	.	TRBJ2-1	11	ASSLGPNDEQF
TRBV7-9	.	TRBJ2-1	13	ASSLTGLPHNEQF
TRBV29-1	.	TRBJ2-7	15	SVEVHSGGRALGEQY
TRBV9	.	TRBJ1-2	13	ASSVGDTDSGGYT
TRBV25-1	.	TRBJ2-1	14	ASSAPRDRGLAEQF
TRBV19	.	TRBJ2-1	12	ASSIPSWLNEQF
TRBV18	.	TRBJ2-3	17	ASSSDSPTILTSTDTQY
TRBV29-1	.	TRBJ1-2	11	SVGTGSNYGYT
TRBV19	.	TRBJ1-1	9	ASSSSEKAF
TRBV11-2	.	TRBJ2-7	12	ASLGLAGPYEQY
TRBV10-1	.	TRBJ2-5	12	ASSEGGTMETQY
TRBV11-3	.	TRBJ2-1	13	ASSPSRTEYNEQF
TRBV11-2	.	TRBJ2-1	14	ASSLVRRGSYNEQF
TRBV28	.	TRBJ2-5	13	ASRGLAGGLETQY
TRBV25-1	.	TRBJ2-7	10	ASSAQGYEQY
TRBV11-2	.	TRBJ2-7	13	ASSLAWGVRYEQY
TRBV10-3	once	TRBJ2-7	10	ATLGTDYEQY
TRBV10-3	.	TRBJ2-7	15	AISISTIPPTPYEQY
TRBV2	.	TRBJ2-7	11	ASSDGTTYEQY
TRBV15	.	TRBJ1-5	14	ATSRERNTGNQPQH
TRBV6-6	.	TRBJ2-7	11	ASSYDSSYEQY
TRBV19	.	TRBJ2-1	14	ASSHPGGSSYNEQF
TRBV19	.	.	12	ASSIGQARPEQY
TRBV27	.	TRBJ1-2	12	ASRQGLDNYGYT
TRBV28	.	TRBJ2-7	8	ASSRYEQY
TRBV5-1	.	TRBJ2-1	13	ASSPGTGGYNEQF
TRBV7-2	.	TRBJ2-1	12	ASSGSSSYNEQF
TRBV6-5	.	TRBJ2-7	12	ASSYSAGRYEQY
TRBV10-2	.	TRBJ2-3	13	ASSEGGTSTDTQY
TRBV29-1	.	TRBJ1-2	10	SVEPRGYGYT
TRBV30	.	TRBJ1-1	14	AWGEGATPGNTEAF
TRBV27	once	TRBJ2-3	14	ASSSLAGGSTDTQY
TRBV30	once	TRBJ2-5	11	AWEGPPGETQY
TRBV10-3	.	TRBJ2-5	11	AISRDGEETQY
TRBV7-9	.	TRBJ2-7	14	ASSSSGHAPSYEQY
TRBV11-3	.	TRBJ2-3	14	ASRSRTSGFTDTQY
TRBV28	.	TRBJ1-1	12	ASRMDREATEAF
TRBV29-1	.	TRBJ2-3	11	SVAAESTDTQY
TRBV27	.	TRBJ2-6	15	ASSFSRQDSGANVLT
TRBV18	.	TRBJ2-3	14	ASSLSPIPGTDTQY
TRBV2	.	TRBJ1-2	12	ASSESSTAYGYT
TRBV28	.	.	10	ASSPRVGEQY
TRBV19	.	TRBJ1-2	13	ASTPGQGAYYGYT
TRBV6-5	.	TRBJ2-3	13	ASSYSGVDTDTQY
TRBV11-2	.	TRBJ2-1	13	ASQRGPSSYNEQF
TRBV4-1	.	TRBJ2-7	15	ASSQAGLAGGPHEQY
TRBV7-8	.	TRBJ2-5	12	ASSSGPLAETQY
TRBV7-9	.	TRBJ1-5	11	ASSQGGHQPQH
TRBV5-1	.	TRBJ2-1	15	ASSLEFPGLANNEQF
TRBV19	.	TRBJ2-1	10	ASTTGVNEQF